These 18 T cell receptor beta chains originate from one sample sequenced in a study of cytomegalovirus exposure and HLA in healthy donors (dated 2017 in TCRdb). The library was built by means of the immunoSEQ multiplex PCR assay. For the multiplex PCR, a mixture combining 60 forward primers for TCR Vbeta segments and 13 reverse primers for TCR Jbeta segments was used. TCRdb limited this immuneACCESS table to in-frame rearrangements with V and J called. A share of clones is missing; checked studies link under half to unresolved V genes, and the rest is unexplained. This sample holds 150,000 to 200,000 clones; about 80% were observed only once. In total, the top ten clones hold under 0.75% of the sample. The sample was PBMCs. Receptors originate from a boy younger than 18 in good health and CMV-seronegative.

This chain connects TRBV19 to TRBJ2-7; D is possibly TRBD2 (6 bases). V lost 1 base and J lost 3, with 13 bases in between. Germline CDR1 reads LNHDA; CDR2 reads SQIVND (reference sequence). This CDR3 spans 15 amino acids. The CDR3: CASSIVLAENYEQYF. DNA of the CDR3: TGTGCCAGTAGTATAGTACTAGCAGAGAACTACGAGCAGTACTTC.

The rearrangement joins TRBV5-1 to TRBJ2-1, with 7 bases that match TRBD2. Germline CDR1 SGHRS, CDR2 YFSETQ. This CDR3 contains 16 residues. The junction had 9 bases not matched to a gene; V was cut back by 0 bases and J by 6 bases. The DNA of the CDR3 is TGCGCCAGCAGCTTGGCCGCACTAGGGGAGGGCAATGAGCAGTTCTTC. Translating gives CASSLAALGEGNEQFF.

This clone has just a few counts. This rearrangement joins TRBV27 to TRBJ2-1; D remains unclear. The CDR3 covers 11 residues. The V end lost 2 bases, the J end lost 8 bases, and 4 bases lay between the germline ends. CDR1 is MNHEY and CDR2 is SMNVEV in the germline V gene (reference sequence). DNA of the CDR3: TGTGCCAGCAGTTTACTCCATGAGCAGTTCTTC. It codes for CASSLLHEQFF.

This clone was counted a single time. The V gene is TRBV4-3, the J gene TRBJ2-3; 8 bases are a match to TRBD2. The CDR3 length is 22 residues. Germline CDR1 LGHNA, CDR2 YSLEER. V was clipped by 2 bases and J by 7 bases; unmatched bases: 29. The CDR3 spells CASSQPLSGREGPDPSNHTQYF. The CDR3 coding sequence is TGCGCCAGCAGCCAACCCCTCTCCGGGAGGGAGGGACCCGACCCTAGCAACCATACGCAGTATTTT.

CDR3 nucleotide sequence: TGTGCCAGCAGTTACCGGGACAGCAACTATGGCTACACCTTC. It encodes CASSYRDSNYGYTF. The chain combines TRBV2 with TRBJ1-2; TRBD1 agrees at 7 bases. The junction had 5 bases not matched to a gene; V was cut back by 5 bases and J by 2 bases. The germline V gene encodes CDR1 SNHLY and CDR2 FYNNEI. CDR3 length: 14 amino acids.

This clone was counted once. The V gene is TRBV6-4, the J gene TRBJ1-1, with TRBD1 matching over 10 bases. Germline values: CDR1 MRHNA, CDR2 SNTAGT. Trimming took 6 bases from V and 6 from J; bases not matched to a gene: 7. The CDR3 is 14 amino acids. Written as DNA, the CDR3 is TGTGCCAGCAGGGCGAGACAGGGGGCCGCTGAAGCTTTCTTT. Its translation is CASRARQGAAEAFF.

This rearrangement joins TRBV4-1 to TRBJ2-5, with 10 nucleotides matching TRBD2. The trim removed 6 bases at V and 4 bases at J, leaving 8 bases unmatched. CDR1 is MGHRA and CDR2 is YSYEKL in the germline V gene. The CDR3 length is 15 residues. This CDR3 reads CASSEREGLTETQYF. The CDR3 nucleotides are TGCGCCAGCAGTGAGCGGGAGGGCCTTACAGAGACCCAGTACTTC.

This clone showed up just a few times. This chain connects TRBV7-8 to TRBJ1-2; the match to TRBD1 covers 9 bases. This CDR3 spans 15 amino acids. Germline V gene lookup returns CDR1 SGHVS and CDR2 FQNEAQ. The V and J ends lost 2 bases and 2 bases, in that order; junction bases with no gene match: 3. The CDR3 DNA reads as TGTGCCAGCAGCTTAAATACAGGGGGCAACTATGGCTACACCTTC. It specifies CASSLNTGGNYGYTF.

This CDR3 reads CASSPTSGSYEQYF. CDR3 nucleotides: TGTGCCAGCAGCCCTACTAGCGGCTCCTACGAGCAGTACTTC. This chain links TRBV11-3 with TRBJ2-7; 8 nucleotides line up with TRBD2. Looked up from germline, CDR1 is SGHNT and CDR2 is YENEEA. V lost 5 bases and J lost 0; bases outside the gene matches: 3. CDR3 size: 14 residues.

This clone was detected only once. The CDR3 region has the DNA TGTGCCAGCAGTCCCCCTCGGGGGGCCACTGAAGCTTTCTTT. This translates into CASSPPRGATEAFF. This chain joins TRBV28 and TRBJ1-1, with D possibly being TRBD1 (6 bases). V was cut by 5 bases and J by 4 bases, with 14 bases left in between. This CDR3 has 14 residues. Germline V gene lookup returns CDR1 MDHEN and CDR2 SYDVKM. The full variable domain, in which reference TRBV28 and TRBJ1-1 provide the parts outside the CDR3, is DVKVTQSSRYLVKRTGEKVFLECVQDMDHENMFWYRQDPGLGLRLIYFSYDVKMKEKGDIPEGYSVSREKKERFSLILESASTNQTSMYLCASSPPRGATEAFFGQGTRLTVV.

This chain links TRBV6-6 with TRBJ1-1; D not certain. Trimming pared 6 bases from V and 7 bases from J, leaving 9 bases between. Germline V gives CDR1 MNHNY, CDR2 SVGAGI (reference sequence). The CDR3 has 11 residues. In nucleotides, the CDR3 is TGTGCCAGCAGACTAACCCATGAAGCTTTCTTT. This gives the protein CASRLTHEAFF.

Only a few counts were recorded for this clone. The CDR3 reads CAIRTGQSGYTF. The CDR3 DNA reads TGTGCCATCAGGACAGGGCAATCTGGCTACACCTTC. V usage is TRBV10-3 and J usage is TRBJ1-2; 7 nucleotides agree with TRBD1. The trim removed 6 bases at V and 7 bases at J, leaving 5 bases unmatched. Germline V CDR1 and CDR2: ENHRY, SYGVKD. This CDR3 contains 12 residues.

The gene calls are TRBV2 and TRBJ2-1; TRBD2 aligns across 9 bases. J gave up 6 bases and V 9 bases, and 9 bases lay outside the gene matches. This CDR3 is 14 amino acids long. Germline-derived CDR1 and CDR2 are SNHLY and FYNNEI. DNA of the CDR3: TGTGCCAGTTCCCGACTAGCGGCTGGCAATGAGCAGTTCTTC. Translated, it gives CASSRLAAGNEQFF.

This clone is a singleton in its sample. This sequence joins TRBV9 and TRBJ2-1; no firm D call. The germline V gene has CDR1 SGDLS and CDR2 YYNGEE. V was cut by 3 bases and J by 4 bases, with 17 bases left in between. The CDR3 is 16 residues long. The chain's CDR3 is CASSADPAPGYNEQFF. The CDR3 DNA reads TGTGCCAGCAGCGCAGACCCCGCCCCAGGTTACAATGAGCAGTTCTTC.

This rearrangement joins TRBV9 to TRBJ1-4; 10 bases map to TRBD1. Trimming at V came to 3 bases and at J to 8 bases, leaving 7 bases not matched to a gene. Germline lookup yields CDR1 SGDLS and CDR2 YYNGEE. This CDR3 comprises 15 residues. CDR3 DNA: TGTGCCAGCAGCGCCTCAGGACAGGGGGGAGAAAAACTGTTTTTT. It translates to CASSASGQGGEKLFF.

The V gene is TRBV5-1, the J gene TRBJ1-6; 8 nucleotides line up with TRBD1. V lost 0 bases and J lost 6; bases outside the gene matches: 2. Germline V gene data show CDR1 as SGHRS and CDR2 as YFSETQ. This CDR3 region has 15 residues. In DNA, the CDR3 is TGCGCCAGCAGCTTGGGTGGACAGGGTAATTCACCCCTCCACTTT. This sequence encodes CASSLGGQGNSPLHF.

V is TRBV9 and J is TRBJ1-1; tentatively, D is TRBD1 (5 bases). Trimming removed 5 bases at V and 4 bases at J, with 12 bases between. Germline V gene lookup returns CDR1 SGDLS and CDR2 YYNGEE. This CDR3 has 13 amino acids. As DNA, the CDR3 is TGTGCCAGCAGTGAGACAGCGCTCACTGAAGCTTTCTTT. This encodes CASSETALTEAFF.

This clone occurred once. The rearrangement links TRBV28 to TRBJ2-7; 8 nucleotides match TRBD1. Trimming cost V 7 bases and J 6 bases; bases outside gene matches: 11. Germline V gene data show CDR1 as MDHEN and CDR2 as SYDVKM. There are 14 residues in the CDR3. As DNA, the CDR3 is TGTGCCAGCATTAACCTTCCAGGGGGCGGCGAGCAGTACTTC. The encoded protein is CASINLPGGGEQYF.